This TCR beta chain appears in the sequencing data of a study of blood T cells in healthy people across ages. This CDR3 has 13 residues. Between the trimmed V and J ends, which lost 6 bases and 2 bases, there was a span of 13 bases. Germline CDR1 is SQVTM and CDR2 is ANQGSEA. This clonotype was counted only a few times. The antigen is undetermined. Findings and caveats of the study: Naive and antigen-experienced cells could not be conclusively compared, given unsorted PBMCs.

Sample-barcoded 5' priming and a J-beta primer mix drove a second PCR of about 6 to 11 cycles. Each CDR3 protein is one row after TCRdb ran MiXCR on the 5' RACE reads. The table has around 1,900,000 distinct CDR3 sequences, roughly two fifths seen once. The study recruited healthy Caucasian donors from Russia who were aged roughly 6 to 90. The source is a human donor in good health. Sequencing was carried out using blood. V and J are TRBV29-1 and TRBJ2-5, with a possible D match to TRBD2 (5 bases). The CDR3 DNA sequence: TGCAGCGTAGGGATAGGCGGGCAAGAGACCCAGTACTTC. It specifies CSVGIGGQETQYF.